This T cell receptor beta chain was documented in a study of post-analysis software for immune sequencing data. Each TCR beta cDNA library carried unique molecular identifiers. With roughly 1 to 10 million T cells as the source, roughly 0.5 million cDNA molecules resulted. TCRdb processed the PCR reads anew with MiXCR; each CDR3 protein has one entry. The sample holds some 500,000 distinct CDR3 sequences, approximately 46% seen once. The germline V gene encodes CDR1 MNHNS and CDR2 SASEGT. This CDR3 region has 12 residues. V was clipped by 2 bases and J by 5 bases, with 4 bases between them. Whole-study findings and limits: There were five or six TRBV segments more frequent in patients than controls, and TRBV5-6, TRBV5-1 and TRBV20-1 were among them.

This clonotype has a handful of counts. The antigen is unknown. J is TRBJ1-5 and V is TRBV6-1; D gene uncertain. This clonotype was sampled from a girl between 5 and 17 years old with multiple sclerosis. The specimen was blood. DNA for the CDR3: TGTGCCAGCAGTGAATTGGATCAGCCCCAGCATTTT. It codes for CASSELDQPQHF.